The entry that follows covers one TCR beta chain sequence. Its antigen is currently unknown. The data were taken from a study of blood T cells in healthy people across ages. Study results and caveats: Naive T cell percentage by flow cytometry tracked strongly with beta diversity.

Using a J-beta primer mix together with a sample-barcoded 5' primer, a second PCR was run for about 6 to 12 cycles. TCRdb itself ran the 5' RACE reads through MiXCR, one entry per CDR3 protein. The sample carries 1.5 million to 2 million distinct CDR3 sequences, 28% recorded once. Every donor provided roughly 10 milliliters of peripheral blood. Extraction of total RNA produced a minimum of 5.5 micrograms from each sample. The CDR3 spans 17 residues. Trimming at V came to 0 bases and at J to 7 bases, leaving 9 bases not matched to a gene. Germline V gene sequence: CDR1 DFQATT, CDR2 SNEGSKA (reference sequence).

Sequencing was performed on blood. The receptor was derived from a woman aged 30 to 39 in good health. The chain joins TRBV20-1 to TRBJ2-1; 13 nucleotides line up with TRBD2. CDR3 in DNA: TGCAGTGCTAGAGATAGACTAGCGGGAGGTTTGGGGAATGAGCAGTTCTTC. Protein: CSARDRLAGGLGNEQFF.